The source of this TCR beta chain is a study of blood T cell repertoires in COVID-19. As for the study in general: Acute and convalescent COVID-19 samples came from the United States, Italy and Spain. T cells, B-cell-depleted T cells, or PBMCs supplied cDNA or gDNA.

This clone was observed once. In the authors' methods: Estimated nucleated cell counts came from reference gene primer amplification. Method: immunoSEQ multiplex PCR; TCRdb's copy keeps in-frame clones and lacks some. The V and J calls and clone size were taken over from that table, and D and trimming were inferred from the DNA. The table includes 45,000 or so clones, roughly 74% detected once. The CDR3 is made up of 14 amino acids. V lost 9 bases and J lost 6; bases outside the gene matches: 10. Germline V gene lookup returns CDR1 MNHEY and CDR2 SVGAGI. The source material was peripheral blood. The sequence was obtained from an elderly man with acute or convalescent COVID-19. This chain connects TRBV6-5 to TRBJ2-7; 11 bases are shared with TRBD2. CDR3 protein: CASAGTSGGGEQYF. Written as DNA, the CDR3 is TGTGCCAGTGCCGGGACTAGCGGAGGGGGCGAGCAGTACTTC.